This T cell receptor (beta chain) was sequenced during a study of shared clonotypes between healthy human individuals. Sequencing was performed with immunoSEQ multiplex PCR; in TCRdb, only in-frame clones are kept and a portion is missing. The sample includes fewer than 500,000 clones, approximately 79% of them seen just once. This CDR3 region has 14 residues. Germline V lookup: CDR1 SGHDT, CDR2 YYEEEE. With 1 base removed from V and 1 base from J, the gap between germline ends came to 8 bases. What was sequenced was PBMCs. The chain recombines TRBV5-6 with TRBJ2-5; no definite D call. The sequence came from a woman aged 40-49 years in good health. Some clones in this sample may be carry-over from other donors' samples. The CDR3 region has the DNA TGTGCCAGCAGCTTGATGGCAGCCCAAGAGACCCAGTACTTC. As protein: CASSLMAAQETQYF.